Listed below are T cell receptor beta chains from one sample, sequenced in a study of blood T cell repertoires in COVID-19. Method: immunoSEQ multiplex PCR; TCRdb's copy keeps in-frame clones and lacks some. The sample holds hundreds of thousands of clones; 88% are singletons and the top ten take under 3.5%. Sequencing was done on a sample of PBMCs or T cells enriched from blood (not recorded which). These receptors were obtained from a woman aged 45 to 65 who had recovered from COVID-19. Both conserved end residues are part of each CDR3. The D gene is left open where the match is weak. Size values are once, few and many counts, or a class for expanded clones, and some rows have none.

J gene,clone size,D gene,V gene,CDR3 DNA,CDR3 protein
TRBJ1-1,NA,NA,TRBV19,TGTGCCAGTATGGGGCAGGGGTCGGGGAACACTGAAGCTTTCTTT,CASMGQGSGNTEAFF
TRBJ1-6,NA,NA,TRBV28,TGTGCCAGCAGTTTAGGCGGGGGGAATTCACCCCTCCACTTT,CASSLGGGNSPLHF
TRBJ1-4,few,TRBD1,TRBV11-2,TGTGCCAGCAGCTTTGGACAGGGCAATGAAAAACTGTTTTTT,CASSFGQGNEKLFF
TRBJ1-3,NA,NA,TRBV7-6,TGTGCCAGCAGCTCCCAACAGACCTCTGGAAACACCATATATTTT,CASSSQQTSGNTIYF
TRBJ2-2,NA,TRBD1,TRBV28,TGTGCCACCCAGGGACAGCTAAACACCGGGGAGCTGTTTTTT,CATQGQLNTGELFF
TRBJ1-1,NA,NA,TRBV5-1,TGCGCCAGCAGCTTGGAACGGGGGAACACTGAAGCTTTCTTT,CASSLERGNTEAFF
TRBJ1-1,NA,NA,TRBV5-4,TGTGCCAGCAGCTTGAGCCGGAACACTGAAGCTTTCTTT,CASSLSRNTEAFF
TRBJ2-3,NA,NA,TRBV18,TGTGCCAGCACCTCAGGCGGGCGCACAGATACGCAGTATTTT,CASTSGGRTDTQYF
TRBJ1-1,NA,TRBD1,TRBV5-4,TGTGCCAGCAGCTTCAACAGGGGGCCGGGGAACACTGAAGCTTTCTTT,CASSFNRGPGNTEAFF
TRBJ1-4,NA,TRBD1,TRBV5-5,TGTGCCAGCAGCCCGGGCAGGGGGGATGAAAAACTGTTTTTT,CASSPGRGDEKLFF
TRBJ2-7,NA,NA,TRBV28,TGTGCCAGCAGTCCGCCCAGCTCCTACGAGCAGTACTTC,CASSPPSSYEQYF
TRBJ1-1,NA,TRBD1,TRBV5-1,TGCGCCAGCAGCGGTGGACAGGGAGTATTAGCTGAAGCTTTCTTT,CASSGGQGVLAEAFF
TRBJ1-2,few,NA,TRBV28,TGTGCCAGCAAAATGCTGCCTAATCATTATGGCTACACCTTC,CASKMLPNHYGYTF
TRBJ2-3,NA,NA,TRBV5-1,TGCGCCAGCAGGGCTAGCGACACAGATACGCAGTATTTT,CASRASDTDTQYF
TRBJ2-7,NA,NA,TRBV6-2/TRBV6-3,TGTGCCAGCAGCATTCTAAAGTTCTACGAGCAGTACTTC,CASSILKFYEQYF
TRBJ2-5,NA,TRBD2,TRBV11-2,TGTGCCAGCAGCTCCCTCCAGGGGACTAGCGGCAAGAGGACCCAGTACTTC,CASSSLQGTSGKRTQYF
TRBJ2-1,NA,NA,TRBV29-1,TGCAGCGTAGTCACTAGCCTCTCCTACAATGAGCAGTTCTTC,CSVVTSLSYNEQFF
TRBJ1-2,NA,TRBD1,TRBV18,TGTGCCAGCTCACCTCAGGGACAGGGAAATCCCTATGGCTACACCTTC,CASSPQGQGNPYGYTF
TRBJ1-3,NA,TRBD1,TRBV24-1,TGTGCCACCAGTGACCCAAGACAGGGAGGAAACACCATATATTTT,CATSDPRQGGNTIYF
TRBJ1-5,NA,NA,TRBV27,TGTGCCAGCAAAGCGATACGGGGGGATAGCAATCAGCCCCAGCATTTT,CASKAIRGDSNQPQHF
TRBJ1-6,NA,NA,TRBV7-3,TGTGCCAGCAGCTTAACCGGGTCAGATTATTCACCCCTCCACTTT,CASSLTGSDYSPLHF
TRBJ2-3,NA,NA,TRBV7-2,TGTGCCAGCAGCTTAGCGACGGGTCAAACAGATACGCAGTATTTT,CASSLATGQTDTQYF
TRBJ1-2,NA,TRBD1,TRBV7-2,TGTGCCAGCAGCTTAGCCCGGGACAGCCTCTATGGCTACACCTTC,CASSLARDSLYGYTF
TRBJ2-1,NA,TRBD1,TRBV5-1,TGCGCCAGCAGCTTCAGACAGGGGAAAAACAATGAGCAGTTCTTC,CASSFRQGKNNEQFF
TRBJ1-2,once,NA,TRBV30,TGTGCCTGGAGGTTCGACAGAGCAGCGTACTATGGCTACACCTTC,CAWRFDRAAYYGYTF
TRBJ1-3,once,NA,TRBV28,TGTGCCAGCAGTTTATTAGTCTACTCTGGAAACACCATATATTTT,CASSLLVYSGNTIYF
TRBJ1-2,NA,TRBD1,TRBV28,TGTGCCAGCAGAGAGACAGGGGGCTATGGCTACACCTTC,CASRETGGYGYTF
TRBJ1-2,few,NA,TRBV28,TGTGCCAGCAGTAGCATCAGTCAGGAATACTATGGCTACACCTTC,CASSSISQEYYGYTF
TRBJ1-4,few,TRBD1,TRBV12-3/TRBV12-4,TGTGCCAGCAGCGAGGGACAGCCTGAAAAACTGTTTTTT,CASSEGQPEKLFF
TRBJ2-2,NA,NA,TRBV19,TGTGCCAGTAGTATAGCGCCGGGTCAACCCACCGGGGAGCTGTTTTTT,CASSIAPGQPTGELFF